The present entry profiles one T cell receptor beta chain with its context. The antigen is undetermined. The sample belongs to a study of T cells in Graves' hyperthyroidism and ophthalmopathy. Whole-study results and caveats: Ophthalmopathy, which appeared later, was predicted by the model a median about 6 months before onset.

Per the germline V gene, CDR1 is SNHLY and CDR2 is FYNNEI. CDR3 length equals 15 residues. V dropped 6 bases and J dropped 4 bases, with 16 bases sitting between them. Amplification targeted TCR beta CDR3 regions from RNA transcripts. RT-PCR in the first round (using the HTBI primer set) targeted the TCR CDR3. One entry per CDR3 protein results from TCRdb running MiXCR on the multiplex PCR reads. The table shows 270,000 or so distinct CDR3 sequences, with 15% occurring only once. Sequenced: blood. This sequence joins TRBV2 and TRBJ2-1; possibly TRBD2 for D (6 bases). This clonotype was obtained from a woman in her forties or fifties with Graves' hyperthyroidism that later progressed to Graves' ophthalmopathy. Here the CDR3 DNA reads TGTGCCAGCAGGGTAGATAGCGGAGTATACAATGAGCAGTTCTTC. Encoded protein: CASRVDSGVYNEQFF.